These 28 T cell receptor beta chains were all obtained from the same sample, sequenced in a study of blood T cell repertoires in COVID-19. Produced via immunoSEQ multiplex PCR; TCRdb's table is partial and in-frame only. The sample has about 240,000 clones; about nine tenths are singletons. Sequences were obtained from peripheral blood. Every receptor here comes from a man in his fifties or sixties who had recovered from COVID-19.

The J gene is TRBJ2-2, the V gene TRBV9; TRBD1 aligns across 7 bases. Germline values: CDR1 SGDLS, CDR2 YYNGEE. The V gene end was trimmed by 0 bases and the J gene end by 3 bases; junction bases not matched to a gene: 2. This CDR3 contains 15 residues. The chain's CDR3 is CASSVGGGYTGELFF. The CDR3 nucleotides are TGTGCCAGCAGCGTAGGAGGGGGCTACACCGGGGAGCTGTTTTTT.

The chain employs TRBV23-1 and TRBJ2-7; possibly TRBD1 for D (6 bases). TRBV23-1 is designated an ORF whose function remains uncertain. Trimming shortened V by 0 bases and J by 2 bases, and 11 bases separated the two germline ends. There are 15 residues in the CDR3. The chain's CDR3 is CASSQSGTRTYEQYF. The DNA for the CDR3 is TGCGCCAGCAGTCAATCTGGGACACGAACCTACGAGCAGTACTTC.

This sequence joins TRBV6-5 and TRBJ2-7; no definite D call. CDR1 is MNHEY and CDR2 is SVGAGI in the germline V gene. Between the trimmed V and J ends, which lost 7 bases and 0 bases, there was a span of 10 bases. The CDR3 loop spans 13 amino acids. The CDR3 loop reads CASKRGASYEQYF. For the CDR3, the DNA is TGTGCCAGCAAGCGAGGCGCCTCCTACGAGCAGTACTTC.

The V call is TRBV6-5, the J call TRBJ2-7; 11 bases are a match to TRBD2. J gave up 1 base and V 6 bases, and 5 bases lay outside the gene matches. The CDR3 is 15 residues long. CDR1 is MNHEY and CDR2 is SVGAGI in the germline V gene. Written as DNA, the CDR3 is TGTGCCAGCAGGGAGGGGACTAGCGGATCCTACGAGCAGTACGTC. It is translated as CASREGTSGSYEQYV.

The genes are TRBV3-1 (or the pseudogene TRBV3-2) and TRBJ1-3; unclear D gene. This CDR3 region has 17 residues. Germline loops: CDR1 LGHDT, CDR2 YNNKEL (reference sequence). V lost 2 bases, J lost 0 bases, and 14 bases lay in between. CDR3 in DNA: TGTGCCAGCAGCCAATACAGAGCTACCAGCTCTGGAAACACCATATATTTT. Protein product: CASSQYRATSSGNTIYF.

This clone was counted once. The rearrangement joins TRBV3-1 (or the pseudogene TRBV3-2) to TRBJ1-5; D uncertain. Trimming cost V 3 bases and J 3 bases, with 15 bases left between them. The CDR3 is made up of 16 amino acids. CDR1 and CDR2 (germline): LGHDT, YNNKEL (reference sequence). The CDR3 region is CASSHFDRGSNQPQHF. As DNA, the CDR3 is TGTGCCAGCAGCCATTTTGACCGAGGGTCCAATCAGCCCCAGCATTTT.

The chain carries TRBV9 and TRBJ2-7, with D perhaps matching TRBD1 (6 bases). The CDR3 covers 16 residues. The V and J ends lost 0 bases and 6 bases respectively, with 19 bases between them. Germline CDR1 reads SGDLS; CDR2 reads YYNGEE. The CDR3 DNA reads TGTGCCAGCAGCGTAGGACAGGAGGTGTTATCGTCCGAGCAGTACGTC. Residues: CASSVGQEVLSSEQYV.

This clone came up a few times. This specimen includes other DNA sequences encoding the same CDR3. V gene TRBV19 combines with J gene TRBJ2-1; 12 nucleotides agree with TRBD2. V lost 7 bases and J lost 3; bases outside the gene matches: 4. Germline V gives CDR1 LNHDA, CDR2 SQIVND (reference sequence). The CDR3 is made up of 15 amino acids. The CDR3 DNA is TGTGCCAGTACCCGGACTAGCGGGGTCTACAATGAGCAGTTCTTC. Its translation is CASTRTSGVYNEQFF.

This chain links TRBV23-1 with TRBJ2-1; the match to TRBD2 covers 11 bases. TRBV23-1 is an ORF; its function is uncertain. The CDR3 sequence is 18 residues long. J was trimmed by 6 bases and V by 6 bases; bases with no gene match: 16. CDR3 protein: CASRMGLAAPDWSNEQFF. The CDR3 DNA is TGCGCCAGCAGAATGGGACTAGCGGCCCCAGATTGGTCCAATGAGCAGTTCTTC.

V usage is TRBV19 and J usage is TRBJ2-5; 12 nucleotides line up with TRBD1. V lost 4 bases, J lost 5 bases, and 11 bases stayed unmatched. Germline CDR1 LNHDA, CDR2 SQIVND (reference sequence). The CDR3 length is 17 residues. CDR3 in amino acids: CASSKAPGQGAWETQYF. The CDR3 DNA sequence: TGTGCCAGTAGTAAGGCGCCGGGACAGGGGGCGTGGGAGACCCAGTACTTC.

This chain uses TRBV6-6 with TRBJ1-2, with TRBD1 identical over 7 bases. The CDR3 length is 16 residues. The trim removed 4 bases at V and 8 bases at J, leaving 16 bases unmatched. Germline CDR1 is MNHNY and CDR2 is SVGAGI (reference sequence). In DNA form, the CDR3 reads TGTGCCAGCAGTTCCACAGCAGGGGGACCTCTCGGAGGCTACACCTTC. Its protein is CASSSTAGGPLGGYTF.

The chain has TRBV15 and TRBJ1-4, with a possible D match to TRBD1 (6 bases). This CDR3 spans 16 amino acids. Germline-derived CDR1 and CDR2 are LNHNV and YYDKDF (reference sequence). Trimming pared 5 bases from V and 2 bases from J, leaving 15 bases between. The CDR3 DNA follows: TGTGCCACCAGCCCATGGGGGGGCGAGACTAATGAAAAACTGTTTTTT. Translation gives CATSPWGGETNEKLFF.

Comment on this clone: This sample includes further DNA sequences coding for the same CDR3. The chain employs TRBV5-1 and TRBJ2-3; 8 bases are shared with TRBD1. Trimming removed 0 bases from V and 3 bases from J; junction bases left unmatched: 0. CDR3 length: 14 residues. Germline V CDR1 and CDR2: SGHRS, YFSETQ. As DNA, the CDR3 is TGCGCCAGCAGCTTGGACAGGGGGACAGATACGCAGTATTTT. Amino acid sequence: CASSLDRGTDTQYF.

V and J are TRBV6-1 and TRBJ2-1; D is uncertain. CDR1 is MNHNS, CDR2 SASEGT, per germline. The CDR3 runs 15 residues. Trimming left V 2 bases short and J 7 bases short, with 15 bases between. In nucleotides, the CDR3 is TGTGCCAGCAGTGAACCCGAGGATAAGTCGAATGAGCAGTTCTTC. Protein product: CASSEPEDKSNEQFF.

V and J are TRBV9 and TRBJ2-1; 7 bases match TRBD2. V shed 0 bases, J shed 10 bases, and the junction held 4 bases outside the gene matches. CDR1 and CDR2 (germline): SGDLS, YYNGEE. CDR3 length equals 13 residues. CDR3 nucleotides: TGTGCCAGCAGCGTAGCGGGGGGAATCGAGCAGTTCTTC. Translating gives CASSVAGGIEQFF.

To note about this clone: Distinct nucleotide sequences in the sample also encode this CDR3. The V gene is TRBV6-1, the J gene TRBJ1-5, with 10 bases aligning to TRBD1. The V and J ends lost 3 bases and 7 bases, in that order; junction bases with no gene match: 3. Germline V gene sequence: CDR1 MNHNS, CDR2 SASEGT. The CDR3 totals 14 residues. The CDR3 DNA follows: TGTGCCAGCAGTGAGACAGGGGGCGGCCAGCCCCAGCATTTT. It encodes CASSETGGGQPQHF.

The chain joins TRBV5-1 to TRBJ2-2, with D unclear. V lost 1 base to trimming and J lost 0 bases, with 13 bases between them. There are 17 residues in the CDR3. Germline V lookup: CDR1 SGHRS, CDR2 YFSETQ. The CDR3 coding sequence is TGCGCCAGCAGCTTGAGGCCAGTAGCCTCGAACACCGGGGAGCTGTTTTTT. Amino acid sequence: CASSLRPVASNTGELFF. The full variable domain, with the rest looked up from reference TRBV5-1 and TRBJ2-2, is KAGVTQTPRYLIKTRGQQVTLSCSPISGHRSVSWYQQTPGQGLQFLFEYFSETQRNKGNFPGRFSGRQFSNSRSEMNVSTLELGDSALYLCASSLRPVASNTGELFFGEGSRLTVL.

This clone turned up a few times. The chain links TRBV10-3 to TRBJ1-5; D is perhaps TRBD1 (5 bases). V gave up 2 bases and J gave up 2 bases, with 7 bases separating them. This CDR3 has 14 amino acids. The germline V gene has CDR1 ENHRY and CDR2 SYGVKD. CDR3 loop: CAISEGGGNQPQHF. Written as DNA, the CDR3 is TGTGCCATCAGTGAGGGGGGGGGCAATCAGCCCCAGCATTTT.

This chain connects TRBV2 to TRBJ2-1; TRBD1 agrees at 8 bases. Looked up from germline, CDR1 is SNHLY and CDR2 is FYNNEI. The CDR3 is 13 residues long. V shed 7 bases and J 12 bases; nucleotides not matched to a gene: 11. The CDR3 region is CASNIGQGKLQFF. In nucleotides, the CDR3 is TGTGCCAGCAACATCGGACAGGGCAAACTGCAGTTCTTC.

In this sample, this clone turned up once. The chain carries TRBV6-5 and TRBJ1-2, with D uncertain. The ends were cut back, 1 base at V and 7 bases at J, with 10 bases in the middle. CDR3 length: 13 amino acids. CDR1 MNHEY and CDR2 SVGAGI come from the germline V gene. The chain's CDR3 is CASSYFPGGGYTF. In nucleotides, the CDR3 is TGTGCCAGCAGTTACTTCCCAGGTGGTGGCTACACCTTC.

At least ten counts were recorded for this clone. This CDR3 is CASSLGGPEAFF. The CDR3 DNA reads TGTGCCAGCAGCTTAGGAGGACCTGAAGCTTTCTTT. The chain recombines TRBV5-4 with TRBJ1-1, with no clear D. Germline loops: CDR1 SGHNT, CDR2 YYREEE (reference sequence). V lost 2 bases to trimming and J lost 6 bases, with 8 bases between them. CDR3 size: 12 residues.

This chain joins TRBV6-6 and TRBJ1-5; D uncertain. The length of the CDR3 is 14 residues. Germline values: CDR1 MNHNY, CDR2 SVGAGI (reference sequence). Trimming took 0 bases from V and 11 from J, leaving 14 bases between them. This CDR3 is CASSYSPRGNSQHF. Here the CDR3 DNA reads TGTGCCAGCAGTTACTCCCCCCGGGGAAATTCCCAGCATTTT.

The chain recombines TRBV7-9 with TRBJ1-6, with D perhaps matching TRBD1 (5 bases). This CDR3 is 15 amino acids long. Germline loops: CDR1 SEHNR, CDR2 FQNEAQ (reference sequence). The V end lost 5 bases, the J end lost 8 bases, and 16 bases lay between the germline ends. Here the CDR3 reads CASSRAGGEDSPLHF. Here the CDR3 DNA reads TGTGCCAGCAGCCGCGCGGGGGGAGAGGATTCACCCCTCCACTTT. The full variable domain, in which reference TRBV7-9 and TRBJ1-6 provide the parts outside the CDR3, is DTGVSQNPRHKITKRGQNVTFRCDPISEHNRLYWYRQTLGQGPEFLTYFQNEAQLEKSRLLSDRFSAERPKGSFSTLEIQRTEQGDSAMYLCASSRAGGEDSPLHFGNGTRLTVT.

The CDR3 DNA is TGTGCCAGTAGTTATGACAGGGCCTACGAGCAGTACTTC. Translating it yields CASSYDRAYEQYF. The chain combines TRBV19 with TRBJ2-7; 7 bases map to TRBD1. CDR1 is LNHDA and CDR2 is SQIVND in the germline V gene (reference sequence). J gave up 2 bases and V 5 bases, and 3 bases lay outside the gene matches. This CDR3 has 13 residues.

The gene calls are TRBV15 and TRBJ2-3; 7 bases line up with TRBD1. The ends lost 9 bases at V and 2 bases at J; junction bases unmatched: 8. The CDR3 is made up of 14 amino acids. CDR1 and CDR2 from the germline V gene are LNHNV and YYDKDF (reference sequence). The CDR3 coding sequence is TGTGCCACGACAGGGATTGGGGACACAGATACGCAGTATTTT. This translates into CATTGIGDTDTQYF.

The rearrangement links TRBV5-1 to TRBJ2-1; a possible D gene is TRBD2 (5 bases). CDR1 is SGHRS, CDR2 YFSETQ, per germline. Trimming cost V 2 bases and J 0 bases, with 15 bases left between them. The CDR3 runs to 17 residues. The CDR3 bases are TGCGCCAGCAGCTTTATCCCTAGCATTGGCTCCTACAATGAGCAGTTCTTC. It codes for CASSFIPSIGSYNEQFF.

The chain is built from TRBV19 and TRBJ2-2; a weak D match, TRBD1 (5 bases). Germline CDR1 and CDR2: LNHDA and SQIVND (reference sequence). The V end was cut by 7 bases, the J end by 0 bases, with 9 bases between. The CDR3 spans 14 residues. CDR3 sequence reads: CASIDRANTGELFF. The CDR3 nucleotides read TGTGCCAGTATTGACAGAGCGAACACCGGGGAGCTGTTTTTT.

The V and J genes are TRBV6-5 and TRBJ1-5; the D gene is possibly TRBD1 (5 bases). V dropped 5 bases and J dropped 5 bases, with 13 bases sitting between them. Germline CDR1 MNHEY, CDR2 SVGAGI. The CDR3 contains 14 residues. CDR3 loop: CASSTQGNDQPQHF. CDR3 sequence (DNA): TGTGCCAGCAGTACCCAGGGTAACGATCAGCCCCAGCATTTT.